This T cell receptor (beta chain) was captured by sequencing in a study of blood T cells in healthy people across ages (dated by TCRdb to 2014 to 2015). Regarding the complete study: In model experiments, template switching captured roughly one uniquely barcoded TCR beta cDNA molecule for every two T cells. Four age groups were formed from the donors: young (average about 15 years), middle-aged (approximately 39), aged (roughly 59) and long-lived (about 80). To avoid experimental bias, donors of different ages were spread randomly across the sequencing lanes. To track age-related changes in TCR beta repertoire diversity, the study relied on deep sequencing normalized with unique cDNA molecular identifiers. The study analyzed two additional independent replicas of 1 million unique cDNA reads from the same blood draw for two donors, one aged 18 to 29 and one aged 80 or older. The paper's findings and limits, for the study overall: Observed TCR beta diversity correlated strongly with the percentage of naive T cells measured by flow cytometry. Donor CMV infection status was unknown, potentially confounding age-related changes in expanded clonotypes. Bulk unsorted PBMC profiling prevented conclusive comparison of naive and antigen-experienced compartments. As age increased, observed TCR beta diversity per million T cells dropped in a roughly linear way, and a significant reduction was already evident by age 40. Estimates of total diversity based on one million sequenced T cells were considered lower bounds and underestimates. Compared with the aged group, the long-lived group had more naive CD4+ T cells, fewer expanded clones and increased TCR diversity, a pattern suggesting age selection.

Library preparation used 5' RACE. Sequencing took place on an Illumina HiSeq 2500. The second PCR ran for roughly 6 to 11 cycles and used a J-beta primer mix along with a sample-barcoded 5' primer. Each TCR beta cDNA molecule received a unique molecular identifier from a template-switch 5' adaptor carrying 12 random nucleotides. Each sample yielded at least 3 million CDR3-containing paired-end reads. First-strand cDNA synthesis was performed from all RNA using the Mint cDNA synthesis kit, with priming by a TRBC-specific oligonucleotide. After uracil-DNA glycosylase treatment, a first 18-cycle PCR used universal primers M1SS and BC2_uni_R on all cDNA. The original pipeline was this. Each sample was normalized by randomly selecting 1 million high-quality reads, each carrying a distinct molecular identifier. Reads with shared molecular identifiers were discarded instead of being binned into consensus sequences. MiTCR, set to a Q25 quality threshold and the strictest error-elimination algorithm, was used for CDR3 identification, clonotype clustering and error correction. Lower-bound total TCR beta diversity was estimated with a nonparametric unseen species model using Euler transformation. Using fastp at Q25 and MiXCR, TCRdb reprocessed the public reads and kept productive beta chains. Identical CDR3 protein sequences are pooled into one entry, listed with their most common genes and DNA. TCRdb's processing, not the authors', yielded these V and J calls. This sample is represented by about 2 million distinct CDR3 sequences; around 50% of them were singletons. The leading ten clones occupy over 2% of the sample.

A word on this clonotype: Its cognate antigen has yet to be identified. A much larger clone differs by one base, so this may be a read error.

CDR1 MNHNS and CDR2 SASEGT were looked up in the germline V gene. The CDR3 holds 16 amino acids from the cysteine to the phenylalanine. The read is trimmed to its CDR3 DNA, 48 bases read in frame from base 1. V lost 8 bases and J lost 0 bases, and the count of bases not matched to a germline gene is 8. Systemically healthy Caucasian individuals from Russia, 35 to 40 in total and aged about 6 to 100 years, were included as donors. Each donor gave 8 to 10 milliliters of peripheral blood, collected into EDTA-treated Vacutainer tubes. Ficoll-Paque density-gradient centrifugation was used to isolate PBMCs, with at least 6.5 million per sample. Trizol reagent was used to extract total RNA from PBMCs, with at least 6 micrograms per sample. Naive CD45RAhigh/CD27high T cell percentages were measured by flow cytometry on a PBMC aliquot from every donor.

The sequence was obtained from a woman aged 40 to 50 in good health. Sequencing was done on a sample of blood. Recombination linked TRBV6-1 to TRBJ2-5; 11 bases in the middle match TRBD2. The CDR3 region has the sequence CASCVLAGGNQETQYF. Read as DNA, the sequence is TGTGCCAGCTGTGTCTTAGCGGGGGGGAACCAAGAGACCCAGTACTTC.